These T cell receptor beta chains were read from a single sample in a study of T cell responses to AZD1222 COVID-19 vaccine. Generated by immunoSEQ multiplex PCR, the TCRdb table keeps only in-frame clones and is missing some. The repertoire holds around 140,000 clones, with 90% to 95% as singletons. The material sequenced was peripheral blood, taken on day 0 of AZD1222 vaccination. The receptors here all came from an adult in good health. Each CDR3 is given with its conserved first and last residue. A D gene is named only where the DNA matches it firmly. Part of the rows lack a size; the others show once, few, many or a class for expanded clones.

V gene: TRBV19
CDR3 length: 14
D gene: .
J gene: TRBJ1-6
clone size: .
CDR3 DNA: TGTGCCAGTAGTATTAGGGACTATAATTCACCCCTCCACTTT
CDR3 protein: CASSIRDYNSPLHF

V gene: TRBV7-8
CDR3 length: 23
D gene: .
J gene: TRBJ1-4
clone size: .
CDR3 DNA: TGTGCCAGCAGCCTGACGGGGCCCGATCAGCCTGCAGGACCCGCAAGGTCTAATGAAAAACTGTTTTTT
CDR3 protein: CASSLTGPDQPAGPARSNEKLFF

V gene: TRBV7-2
CDR3 length: 16
D gene: .
J gene: TRBJ1-6
clone size: .
CDR3 DNA: TGTGCCAGCAGCTTAGACCCGGCAGCTCCTAATTCACCCCTCCACTTT
CDR3 protein: CASSLDPAAPNSPLHF

V gene: TRBV3-1/TRBV3-2
CDR3 length: 16
D gene: TRBD1
J gene: TRBJ1-1
clone size: .
CDR3 DNA: TGTGCCAGCAGAAGTGAGGGGACAGGGGTGAACACTGAAGCTTTCTTT
CDR3 protein: CASRSEGTGVNTEAFF

V gene: TRBV4-1
CDR3 length: 15
D gene: TRBD1
J gene: TRBJ2-5
clone size: .
CDR3 DNA: TGCGCCAGCAGCCAAAGGACAGGTAACCAAGAGACCCAGTACTTC
CDR3 protein: CASSQRTGNQETQYF

V gene: TRBV19
CDR3 length: 11
D gene: .
J gene: TRBJ1-1
clone size: .
CDR3 DNA: TGTGCCAGTAAATATGACAGTGAAGCTTTCTTT
CDR3 protein: CASKYDSEAFF

V gene: TRBV30
CDR3 length: 14
D gene: .
J gene: TRBJ2-7
clone size: once
CDR3 DNA: TGTGCCTGGAGCCCAACAGGTCACTCCTACGAGCAGTACTTC
CDR3 protein: CAWSPTGHSYEQYF

V gene: TRBV5-4
CDR3 length: 15
D gene: TRBD1
J gene: TRBJ2-2
clone size: .
CDR3 DNA: TGTGCCAGCAGCTTGGCCTCACAGGGGGCCGGGGAGCTGTTTTTT
CDR3 protein: CASSLASQGAGELFF

V gene: TRBV7-2
CDR3 length: 16
D gene: TRBD1
J gene: TRBJ2-2
clone size: .
CDR3 DNA: TGTGCCAGCAGCTCCGGACAGGGCCGCCACACCGGGGAGCTGTTTTTT
CDR3 protein: CASSSGQGRHTGELFF

V gene: TRBV11-2
CDR3 length: 14
D gene: .
J gene: TRBJ1-6
clone size: .
CDR3 DNA: TGTGCCAGCGCTGGACAGCTCCATAATTCACCCCTCCACTTT
CDR3 protein: CASAGQLHNSPLHF

V gene: TRBV19
CDR3 length: 15
D gene: .
J gene: TRBJ1-5
clone size: .
CDR3 DNA: TGTGCCAGTAGTATCTCTCCGGGGGGCGTCCAGCCCCAGCATTTT
CDR3 protein: CASSISPGGVQPQHF

V gene: TRBV29-1
CDR3 length: 12
D gene: .
J gene: TRBJ1-1
clone size: .
CDR3 DNA: TGCAGCGCCGGGACTGAGAACACTGAAGCTTTCTTT
CDR3 protein: CSAGTENTEAFF

V gene: TRBV9
CDR3 length: 16
D gene: .
J gene: TRBJ1-2
clone size: once
CDR3 DNA: TGTGCCAGCAGCAAGGATGGGGGGAGAAGTAACTATGGCTACACCTTC
CDR3 protein: CASSKDGGRSNYGYTF

V gene: TRBV28
CDR3 length: 14
D gene: .
J gene: TRBJ1-5
clone size: .
CDR3 DNA: TGTGCCAGCCGCGGGGCTCGTAGCAATCAGCCCCAGCATTTT
CDR3 protein: CASRGARSNQPQHF

V gene: TRBV19
CDR3 length: 14
D gene: .
J gene: TRBJ1-2
clone size: .
CDR3 DNA: TGTGCCAGTAGTATCGTCAGGGGTGAATATGGCTACACCTTC
CDR3 protein: CASSIVRGEYGYTF

V gene: TRBV6-4
CDR3 length: 17
D gene: .
J gene: TRBJ2-6
clone size: .
CDR3 DNA: TGTGCCAGCAGTGCGGGGGCTTCACATGCTGGGGCCAACGTCCTGACTTTC
CDR3 protein: CASSAGASHAGANVLTF

V gene: TRBV5-1
CDR3 length: 16
D gene: .
J gene: TRBJ1-5
clone size: .
CDR3 DNA: TGCGCCAGCAGCTTGGATCCGACACGGAACGATCAGCCCCAGCATTTT
CDR3 protein: CASSLDPTRNDQPQHF

V gene: TRBV9
CDR3 length: 17
D gene: .
J gene: TRBJ2-3
clone size: .
CDR3 DNA: TGTGCCAGCAGCGTAGCTCCCCCGGACCGGGGCACAGATACGCAGTATTTT
CDR3 protein: CASSVAPPDRGTDTQYF

V gene: TRBV20-1
CDR3 length: 14
D gene: .
J gene: TRBJ1-2
clone size: .
CDR3 DNA: TGCAGTGCTAGTCAGACGGTTAGGTTACGTGGCTACACCTTC
CDR3 protein: CSASQTVRLRGYTF

V gene: TRBV4-2
CDR3 length: 17
D gene: .
J gene: TRBJ1-5
clone size: .
CDR3 DNA: TGTGCCAGCAGCCAAGTGGGAGCAGGCGGATATGGTCAGCCCCAGCATTTT
CDR3 protein: CASSQVGAGGYGQPQHF

V gene: TRBV5-1
CDR3 length: 14
D gene: .
J gene: TRBJ1-6
clone size: once
CDR3 DNA: TGCGCCAGCAGCTTGGCAGGGGTAGGTTCACCCCTCCACTTT
CDR3 protein: CASSLAGVGSPLHF

V gene: TRBV18
CDR3 length: 15
D gene: TRBD1
J gene: TRBJ1-5
clone size: .
CDR3 DNA: TGTGCCAGTTCCCGGACAGGGGATAGCAATCAGCCCCAGCATTTT
CDR3 protein: CASSRTGDSNQPQHF

V gene: TRBV5-6
CDR3 length: 16
D gene: .
J gene: TRBJ1-1
clone size: .
CDR3 DNA: TGTGCCAGCAGCTTCAGGGGCCCGAGGGGCCACACTGAAGCTTTCTTT
CDR3 protein: CASSFRGPRGHTEAFF

V gene: TRBV11-3
CDR3 length: 12
D gene: .
J gene: TRBJ2-1
clone size: .
CDR3 DNA: TGTGCCAGCAGCTTAGAACGGGGTGAGCAGTTCTTC
CDR3 protein: CASSLERGEQFF

V gene: TRBV15
CDR3 length: 15
D gene: .
J gene: TRBJ2-2
clone size: .
CDR3 DNA: TGTGCCACCAGCAGAGATCCAAGTTGGACCGGGGAGCTGTTTTTT
CDR3 protein: CATSRDPSWTGELFF

V gene: TRBV7-3
CDR3 length: 15
D gene: .
J gene: TRBJ2-1
clone size: .
CDR3 DNA: TGTGCCAGCAGCTCAATGGGGGACGGGCACAATGAGCAGTTCTTC
CDR3 protein: CASSSMGDGHNEQFF

V gene: TRBV5-6
CDR3 length: 15
D gene: TRBD1
J gene: TRBJ1-6
clone size: .
CDR3 DNA: TGTGCCAGCACCACTATCGGGACAGGGGTATCACCCCTCCACTTT
CDR3 protein: CASTTIGTGVSPLHF

V gene: TRBV6-5
CDR3 length: 15
D gene: TRBD2
J gene: TRBJ2-7
clone size: .
CDR3 DNA: TGTGCCAGCAGTTACTCGACTAGCCCCTCCTACGAGCAGTACTTC
CDR3 protein: CASSYSTSPSYEQYF

V gene: TRBV12-3/TRBV12-4
CDR3 length: 13
D gene: TRBD1
J gene: TRBJ1-5
clone size: .
CDR3 DNA: TGTGCCAGCAGTGACAGGGTTGATCAGCCCCAGCATTTT
CDR3 protein: CASSDRVDQPQHF

V gene: TRBV5-8
CDR3 length: 14
D gene: .
J gene: TRBJ2-7
clone size: .
CDR3 DNA: TGTGCCAGCAGCTTGGCCGATATGGGTTACGAGCAGTACTTC
CDR3 protein: CASSLADMGYEQYF

V gene: TRBV7-9
CDR3 length: 14
D gene: .
J gene: TRBJ1-1
clone size: .
CDR3 DNA: TGTGCCAGCAGCTTAGCAGGGAAGAACACTGAAGCTTTCTTT
CDR3 protein: CASSLAGKNTEAFF

V gene: TRBV30
CDR3 length: 12
D gene: .
J gene: TRBJ1-1
clone size: .
CDR3 DNA: TGTGCCTGGACCCGGGGGAACACTGAAGCTTTCTTT
CDR3 protein: CAWTRGNTEAFF

V gene: TRBV6-1
CDR3 length: 15
D gene: .
J gene: TRBJ1-2
clone size: .
CDR3 DNA: TGTGCCAGCAGTGAAGCTGCGGCCAGACTCTATGGCTACACCTTC
CDR3 protein: CASSEAAARLYGYTF

V gene: TRBV18
CDR3 length: 15
D gene: .
J gene: TRBJ1-2
clone size: .
CDR3 DNA: TGTGCCAGCTCACCACCGTTGTCAACCGTCTATGGCTACACCTTC
CDR3 protein: CASSPPLSTVYGYTF

V gene: TRBV7-2
CDR3 length: 13
D gene: .
J gene: TRBJ2-7
clone size: few
CDR3 DNA: TGTGCCAGCAGTGGGAACACTCCCTACGAGCAGTACTTC
CDR3 protein: CASSGNTPYEQYF

V gene: TRBV7-2
CDR3 length: 14
D gene: .
J gene: TRBJ1-6
clone size: .
CDR3 DNA: TGTGCCAGCAGCCTGAGGACAGTTAATTCACCCCTCCACTTT
CDR3 protein: CASSLRTVNSPLHF

V gene: TRBV19
CDR3 length: 15
D gene: TRBD2
J gene: TRBJ2-5
clone size: .
CDR3 DNA: TGTGCCAGTAGTAGTAGCGGGGGCCGGGGAGAGACCCAGTACTTC
CDR3 protein: CASSSSGGRGETQYF

V gene: TRBV18
CDR3 length: 14
D gene: .
J gene: TRBJ2-7
clone size: .
CDR3 DNA: TGTGCCAGCTCACCAAGGGCCGGGGTCTACGAGCAGTACTTC
CDR3 protein: CASSPRAGVYEQYF

V gene: TRBV5-1
CDR3 length: 15
D gene: .
J gene: TRBJ2-5
clone size: once
CDR3 DNA: TGCGCCAGCACCCGGGGCAGGGGGGACCAAGAGACCCAGTACTTC
CDR3 protein: CASTRGRGDQETQYF

V gene: TRBV29-1
CDR3 length: 13
D gene: TRBD1
J gene: TRBJ1-4
clone size: .
CDR3 DNA: TGCAGCGTGGAATCCGGGACAGGGGAAAAACTGTTTTTT
CDR3 protein: CSVESGTGEKLFF

V gene: TRBV11-3
CDR3 length: 14
D gene: .
J gene: TRBJ1-5
clone size: .
CDR3 DNA: TGTGCCAGCAGCTTAGTAGGGAGGGGTCAGCCCCAGCATTTT
CDR3 protein: CASSLVGRGQPQHF

V gene: TRBV6-2/TRBV6-3
CDR3 length: 17
D gene: TRBD1
J gene: TRBJ1-5
clone size: .
CDR3 DNA: TGTGCCAGCAGTTCCTTGGGACAGGGGTTTAGCAATCAGCCCCAGCATTTT
CDR3 protein: CASSSLGQGFSNQPQHF

V gene: TRBV29-1
CDR3 length: 14
D gene: TRBD1
J gene: TRBJ1-4
clone size: .
CDR3 DNA: TGCAGCGCCAGGGGGGTAGCAACTAATGAAAAACTGTTTTTT
CDR3 protein: CSARGVATNEKLFF

V gene: TRBV7-2
CDR3 length: 14
D gene: .
J gene: TRBJ2-3
clone size: .
CDR3 DNA: TGTGCCAGCAGCTTAGAATGGTCGGCAGATACGCAGTATTTT
CDR3 protein: CASSLEWSADTQYF

V gene: TRBV4-1
CDR3 length: 15
D gene: TRBD1
J gene: TRBJ1-2
clone size: .
CDR3 DNA: TGCGCCAGCAGCCAGGAACGGGACAGTAACTATGGCTACACCTTC
CDR3 protein: CASSQERDSNYGYTF

V gene: TRBV7-2
CDR3 length: 17
D gene: TRBD1
J gene: TRBJ1-1
clone size: once
CDR3 DNA: TGTGCCAGCACCCCCCTCCCCCGGACAGGCCCGAGCACTGAAGCTTTCTTT
CDR3 protein: CASTPLPRTGPSTEAFF

V gene: TRBV5-1
CDR3 length: 13
D gene: .
J gene: TRBJ1-1
clone size: .
CDR3 DNA: TGCGCCAGCAGCTTGGAGGGGGGCACTGAAGCTTTCTTT
CDR3 protein: CASSLEGGTEAFF

V gene: TRBV5-4
CDR3 length: 14
D gene: TRBD1
J gene: TRBJ1-2
clone size: .
CDR3 DNA: TGTGCCAGCAGCTTGAAGGGGGCAAGCTATGGCTACACCTTC
CDR3 protein: CASSLKGASYGYTF

V gene: TRBV19
CDR3 length: 15
D gene: .
J gene: TRBJ2-7
clone size: .
CDR3 DNA: TGTGCCAGTAGTATAGCAGGGGGGCAGGCTTACGAGCAGTACTTC
CDR3 protein: CASSIAGGQAYEQYF

V gene: TRBV16
CDR3 length: 13
D gene: .
J gene: TRBJ1-3
clone size: .
CDR3 DNA: TGTGCCAGCAGTCGGGAAACCGGAAACACCATATATTTT
CDR3 protein: CASSRETGNTIYF